A single sample is the source of the 20 T cell receptor beta chains below, sequenced in a study of blood T cell repertoires in COVID-19. Profiling relied on immunoSEQ multiplex PCR, and the TCRdb table lists in-frame clones only, not all of them. The table includes roughly 350,000 clones, 88% detected once. The specimen was peripheral blood. Source of these receptors: a woman between 50 and 59 years old with active or convalescent COVID-19.

The chain carries TRBV19 and TRBJ2-7; D perhaps matches TRBD1 (5 bases). V shed 10 bases and J shed 3 bases, with 22 bases lying between them. This CDR3 is 15 amino acids long. The germline V gene encodes CDR1 LNHDA and CDR2 SQIVND (reference sequence). The CDR3: CATTPGHQYSYEQYF. CDR3 DNA: TGTGCCACTACTCCCGGACACCAGTATAGCTACGAGCAGTACTTC.

This chain uses TRBV30 with TRBJ1-2; tentative D call: TRBD1 (6 bases). This CDR3 has 15 amino acids. V was trimmed by 4 bases and J by 6 bases, leaving 21 bases between them. The germline gives CDR1 GTSNPN, CDR2 SVGIG (reference sequence). Here the CDR3 DNA reads TGTGCCTGGAAAGTCAGGGGAGTACAGAGGGATGGCTACACCTTC. Translating gives CAWKVRGVQRDGYTF.

The chain employs TRBV5-6 and TRBJ2-3; tentatively, D is TRBD1 (6 bases). This CDR3 is 14 amino acids long. The germline CDR1 and CDR2 sequences are SGHDT and YYEEEE. The ends were cut back, 1 base at V and 5 bases at J, with 11 bases in the middle. CDR3: CASSLFHREDTQYF. The CDR3 nucleotides are TGTGCCAGCAGCTTGTTTCACAGGGAAGATACGCAGTATTTT.

The chain links TRBV7-2 to TRBJ2-1; a weak D match, TRBD2 (5 bases). V dropped 3 bases and J dropped 7 bases, with 16 bases sitting between them. Germline lookup yields CDR1 SGHTA and CDR2 FQGNSA. This CDR3 has 15 residues. CDR3 residues: CASSLRVFGLNEQFF. In DNA, the CDR3 is TGTGCCAGCAGCTTGAGGGTGTTTGGTTTGAATGAGCAGTTCTTC.

The chain uses TRBV24-1 and TRBJ2-7; 9 nucleotides align to TRBD1. Germline lookup yields CDR1 KGHDR and CDR2 SFDVKD. The CDR3 sequence is 16 residues long. Trimming at V came to 2 bases and at J to 5 bases, leaving 9 bases not matched to a gene. CDR3 residues: CATSDSPGQGGDEQYF. DNA of the CDR3: TGTGCCACCAGTGATTCCCCGGGACAGGGTGGCGACGAGCAGTACTTC.

This sequence joins TRBV27 and TRBJ1-1, with TRBD1 identical over 8 bases. The CDR3 runs to 16 residues. The V segment lost 0 bases and the J segment 2 bases; nucleotides outside the gene matches: 5. The germline V gene encodes CDR1 MNHEY and CDR2 SMNVEV (reference sequence). CDR3 sequence: CASSLSAGGQNTEAFF. CDR3 coding DNA: TGTGCCAGCAGTTTATCAGCAGGGGGCCAAAACACTGAAGCTTTCTTT.

This chain joins TRBV15 and TRBJ1-2, with 8 bases identical to TRBD1. The germline V gene encodes CDR1 LNHNV and CDR2 YYDKDF (reference sequence). This CDR3 spans 16 amino acids. The V gene end was trimmed by 0 bases and the J gene end by 8 bases; junction bases not matched to a gene: 11. The CDR3 is CATSRDFRQGSRGYTF. CDR3 nucleotide sequence: TGTGCCACCAGCAGAGATTTCAGACAGGGGAGTAGAGGCTACACCTTC.

The V gene is TRBV3-1 (or the pseudogene TRBV3-2), the J gene TRBJ1-6; the D gene is possibly TRBD1 (6 bases). V was shortened by 4 bases and J by 9 bases, with 10 bases between the two germline ends. CDR1 and CDR2 (germline): LGHDT, YNNKEL (reference sequence). The CDR3 runs 13 residues. The CDR3 spells CASSRTGRSPLHF. CDR3 sequence (DNA): TGTGCCAGCAGCCGCACAGGGCGTTCACCCCTCCACTTT.

Here the CDR3 reads CASSSPRGDRGTYEQYF. The CDR3 nucleotides are TGTGCCAGCAGTTCCCCGCGGGGGGACAGGGGCACCTACGAGCAGTACTTC. The chain couples TRBV27 to TRBJ2-7, with 10 bases aligning to TRBD1. This CDR3 spans 17 amino acids. Losses at the gene ends were 4 bases for V and 2 bases for J; bases not matched to a gene: 11. Germline CDR1 reads MNHEY; CDR2 reads SMNVEV (reference sequence).

The J gene is TRBJ1-3, the V gene TRBV6-2 or TRBV6-3, with D hard to call. V was trimmed by 2 bases and J by 0 bases, leaving 11 bases between them. Germline loops: CDR1 MNHEY, CDR2 SVGEGT. The CDR3 length is 16 residues. The CDR3 nucleotides read TGTGCCAGCAGTTACAGTTACCGGAGCTCTGGAAACACCATATATTTT. Translation: CASSYSYRSSGNTIYF.

The chain links TRBV2 to TRBJ2-7, with a tentative D call TRBD2 (6 bases). Germline CDR1 is SNHLY and CDR2 is FYNNEI. With 0 bases removed from V and 3 bases from J, the gap between germline ends came to 12 bases. The CDR3 is made up of 15 amino acids. CDR3 in amino acids: CASSEAGLGVYEQYF. CDR3 nucleotide sequence: TGTGCCAGCAGTGAAGCGGGACTGGGAGTCTACGAGCAGTACTTC.

The gene calls are TRBV2 and TRBJ1-1; TRBD1 matches 8 bases. V lost 6 bases, J lost 2 bases, and 8 bases stayed unmatched. CDR3 length: 15 residues. The germline CDR1 and CDR2 sequences are SNHLY and FYNNEI. The CDR3, as DNA: TGTGCCAGCAGCGTCGGGACAGGACAAAACACTGAAGCTTTCTTT. Amino acid sequence: CASSVGTGQNTEAFF.

V usage is TRBV6-5 and J usage is TRBJ1-2; 9 nucleotides line up with TRBD1. V lost 6 bases to trimming and J lost 7 bases; unmatched junction nucleotides: 9. The CDR3 spans 14 residues. Germline values: CDR1 MNHEY, CDR2 SVGAGI. CDR3 sequence (DNA): TGTGCCAGCAGGGATGGGACAGGGTTGCTTGGCTACACCTTC. As protein: CASRDGTGLLGYTF.

This clone was recorded only once. The chain recombines TRBV5-1 with TRBJ2-3, with 7 bases that match TRBD2. The CDR3 is made up of 14 amino acids. Germline lookup yields CDR1 SGHRS and CDR2 YFSETQ. J lost 7 bases, V lost 0 bases, and 5 bases had no gene match. The CDR3 here is CASSLGGSPNTQYF. The DNA of the CDR3 is TGCGCCAGCAGCTTGGGCGGGAGCCCGAATACGCAGTATTTT.

The chain is built from TRBV15 and TRBJ1-5; D unclear. The CDR3 runs to 12 residues. Trimming took off 1 base at V and 13 bases at J, with 11 bases between the two ends. Per germline, CDR1 LNHNV and CDR2 YYDKDF (reference sequence). In DNA form, the CDR3 reads TGTGCCACCAGCAGAGTGGCAGGCCCTCAGCATTTT. As protein: CATSRVAGPQHF.

The chain combines TRBV10-3 with TRBJ1-2; no clear D. The V end was cut by 6 bases, the J end by 4 bases, with 9 bases between. The germline V gene has CDR1 ENHRY and CDR2 SYGVKD. CDR3 length: 12 amino acids. Written as DNA, the CDR3 is TGTGCCATCAGCGGCGAGGGCTATGGCTACACCTTC. Its translation: CAISGEGYGYTF.

The rearrangement joins TRBV6-5 to TRBJ2-7; possibly TRBD2 for D (6 bases). Trimming removed 5 bases at V and 6 bases at J, with 20 bases between. The CDR3 loop spans 15 amino acids. From germline, CDR1 is MNHEY and CDR2 SVGAGI. In DNA, the CDR3 is TGTGCCAGCAGTCACCCACGGACCCAGGGAGGCGAGCAGTACTTC. It codes for CASSHPRTQGGEQYF.

The V gene is TRBV5-1, the J gene TRBJ1-2; TRBD1 agrees at 8 bases. V was pared by 0 bases and J by 4 bases, with 5 bases of the junction left unmatched. The CDR3 loop spans 15 amino acids. CDR1 SGHRS and CDR2 YFSETQ come from the germline V gene. CDR3: CASSLARGPFYGYTF. The DNA for the CDR3 is TGCGCCAGCAGCTTGGCCAGGGGGCCCTTCTATGGCTACACCTTC.

The rearrangement links TRBV7-9 to TRBJ2-2; TRBD1 might be the D (6 bases). Germline CDR1 is SEHNR and CDR2 is FQNEAQ (reference sequence). V lost 3 bases, J lost 1 base, and 9 bases lay in between. The CDR3 has 15 amino acids. The CDR3 region has the DNA TGTGCCAGCAGCTTCTGGACAGAGAACACCGGGGAGCTGTTTTTT. It translates to CASSFWTENTGELFF. Combining the CDR3 with reference TRBV7-9 and TRBJ2-2 gives the whole variable domain DTGVSQNPRHKITKRGQNVTFRCDPISEHNRLYWYRQTLGQGPEFLTYFQNEAQLEKSRLLSDRFSAERPKGSFSTLEIQRTEQGDSAMYLCASSFWTENTGELFFGEGSRLTVL.

The chain employs TRBV6-5 and TRBJ1-2; 7 nucleotides match TRBD1. Trimming took 4 bases from V and 10 from J; bases not matched to a gene: 6. Per germline, CDR1 MNHEY and CDR2 SVGAGI. This CDR3 region has 12 residues. CDR3 DNA sequence: TGTGCCAGCAGTTCAACGACAGGGAACTACACCTTC. It is translated as CASSSTTGNYTF.